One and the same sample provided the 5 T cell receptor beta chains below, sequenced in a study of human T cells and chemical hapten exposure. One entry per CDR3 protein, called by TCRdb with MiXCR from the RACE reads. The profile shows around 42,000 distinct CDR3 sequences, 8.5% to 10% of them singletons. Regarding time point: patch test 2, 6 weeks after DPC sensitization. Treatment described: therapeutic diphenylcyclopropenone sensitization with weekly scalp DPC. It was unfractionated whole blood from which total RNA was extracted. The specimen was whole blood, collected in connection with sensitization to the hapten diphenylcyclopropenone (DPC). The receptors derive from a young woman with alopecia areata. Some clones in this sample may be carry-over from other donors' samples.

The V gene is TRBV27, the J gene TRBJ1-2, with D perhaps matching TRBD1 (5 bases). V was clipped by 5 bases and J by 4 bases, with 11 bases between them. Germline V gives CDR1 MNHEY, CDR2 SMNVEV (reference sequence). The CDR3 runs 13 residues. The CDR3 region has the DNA TGTGCCAGCAGTGAGAGGGGAGGCTATGGCTACACCTTC. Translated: CASSERGGYGYTF.

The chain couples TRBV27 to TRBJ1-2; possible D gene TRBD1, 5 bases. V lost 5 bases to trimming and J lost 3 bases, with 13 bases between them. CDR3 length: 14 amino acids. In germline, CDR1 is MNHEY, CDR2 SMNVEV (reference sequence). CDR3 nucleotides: TGTGCCAGCAGTCCAGGGAACTCCTACTATGGCTACACCTTC. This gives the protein CASSPGNSYYGYTF.

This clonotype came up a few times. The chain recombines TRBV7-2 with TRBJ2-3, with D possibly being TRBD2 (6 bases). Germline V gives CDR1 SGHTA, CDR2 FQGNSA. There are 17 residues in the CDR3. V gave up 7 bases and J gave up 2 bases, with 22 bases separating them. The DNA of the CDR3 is TGTGCCAGCACGCTTACTGGAGGGACCCTCTTCACAGATACGCAGTATTTT. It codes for CASTLTGGTLFTDTQYF.

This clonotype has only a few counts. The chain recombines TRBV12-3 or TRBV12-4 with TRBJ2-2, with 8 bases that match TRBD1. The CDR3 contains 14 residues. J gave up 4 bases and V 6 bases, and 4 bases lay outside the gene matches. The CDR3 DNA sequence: TGTGCCAGCAGCAGGCAGGGGGCCACCGGGGAGCTGTTTTTT. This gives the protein CASSRQGATGELFF.

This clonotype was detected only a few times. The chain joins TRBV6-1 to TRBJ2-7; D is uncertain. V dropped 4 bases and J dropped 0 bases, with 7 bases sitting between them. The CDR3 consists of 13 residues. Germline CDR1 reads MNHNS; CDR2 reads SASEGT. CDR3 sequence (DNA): TGTGCCAGCAGTGCCCCCTTCTCCTACGAGCAGTACTTC. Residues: CASSAPFSYEQYF.